This TCR beta chain was recovered during a study of T cell changes during pregnancy in multiple sclerosis. CDR1 is SGHTA, CDR2 FQGNSA, per germline. CDR3 length: 12 residues. Deletions cut 5 bases from V and 7 bases from J, with 12 bases between. The table came from immunoSEQ multiplex PCR; TCRdb's copy has only in-frame clones and leaves some out. The sample consists of about 64,000 clones, approximately 91% of them appearing once. The chain combines TRBV7-2 with TRBJ2-7, with D possibly being TRBD1 (6 bases). The source was peripheral blood, collected in the second trimester of pregnancy. The clonotype comes from a female donor with multiple sclerosis, enrolled in a pregnancy study. In DNA, the CDR3 is TGTGCCAGCAGCGACAGGTACTGGGAGCAGTACTTC. It encodes CASSDRYWEQYF.